This entry concerns a single TCR beta chain. Its target is not known. In the PCR, 60 Vbeta and 13 Jbeta primers were used. The protocol was immunoSEQ multiplex PCR, while the TCRdb copy is restricted to in-frame clones and leaves out a portion. The table lists around 92,000 clones, 65% to 85% of them singletons. The CDR3 is 16 amino acids. CDR1 is MGHRA and CDR2 is YSYEKL in the germline V gene. V shed 4 bases and J 3 bases; nucleotides not matched to a gene: 9. This specimen belongs to a study of cytomegalovirus exposure and HLA in healthy donors. Overall study findings and caveats: Sequencing likely produced, as an artifact, a cluster of highly shared sequence variants.

This receptor was obtained from a girl aged 2 to 10 in good health and CMV-seropositive. The V call is TRBV4-1, the J call TRBJ2-7; 10 bases align to TRBD1. Sequenced: PBMCs. The CDR3 here is CASSLRAGTGVYEQYF. The CDR3 DNA is TGCGCCAGCAGCCTGCGGGCAGGGACAGGGGTCTACGAGCAGTACTTC.